This T cell receptor (beta chain) was obtained from a study of shared clonotypes between healthy human individuals. The CDR3 extends over 14 amino acids. The V and J ends lost 7 bases and 2 bases respectively, with 9 bases between them. Germline values: CDR1 LNHDA, CDR2 SQIVND (reference sequence). The repertoire was sequenced with immunoSEQ multiplex PCR; TCRdb's copy has only in-frame clones and lacks some. The data hold roughly 490,000 clones, with around 80% observed a single time. Input material: PBMCs. V usage is TRBV19 and J usage is TRBJ2-6; a possible D gene is TRBD1 (6 bases). This TCR was recovered from a woman aged 40 to 50 in good health. Some clones in this sample may be carry-over from other donors' samples. The CDR3 sequence: CASTQGTGANVLTF. The CDR3 DNA follows: TGTGCCAGTACTCAGGGGACTGGGGCCAACGTCCTGACTTTC.